A selection of T cell receptor beta chains follows, all from one sample in a study of OX40 agonist ivuxolimab in advanced cancers. TCRdb keeps only in-frame clones here, not all; method: immunoSEQ multiplex PCR. The sample lists more than 60,000 clones, approximately 81% occurring once. Sample: CD4+ or CD8+ T cells sorted from blood, taken in a trial of the OX40 agonist ivuxolimab. The source of these receptors is an adult with an advanced solid tumor such as melanoma, head and neck, liver or kidney cancer. Each CDR3 is given with its conserved first and last residue. The order of the fields is V gene, J gene, D gene, clone size, CDR3 DNA, CDR3 protein. A D gene is named only where the DNA matches it firmly. The size of a clone is reported for some rows only, either as once, few or many, or as a class for expanded clones.

V: TRBV4-1
J: TRBJ1-1
D: -
size: -
DNA: TGCGCCAGCAGCCAAGTGGGAGCGGGGGTTGGCACTGAAGCTTTCTTT
CDR3: CASSQVGAGVGTEAFF

V: TRBV10-3
J: TRBJ2-7
D: TRBD1
size: -
DNA: TGTGCCATCAGGGACAGGGACTACGAGCAGTACTTC
CDR3: CAIRDRDYEQYF

V: TRBV19
J: TRBJ1-2
D: -
size: -
DNA: TGTGCCAGTTGGGAGTATGGCTACACCTTC
CDR3: CASWEYGYTF

V: TRBV5-1
J: TRBJ2-1
D: TRBD2
size: -
DNA: TGCGCCAGCAGCAAGCGGGAGGGGAATGAGCAGTTCTTC
CDR3: CASSKREGNEQFF

V: TRBV6-5
J: TRBJ2-7
D: -
size: -
DNA: TGTGCCAGCAGCAAACTTCGGGACATCTCCTACGAGCAGTACTTC
CDR3: CASSKLRDISYEQYF

V: TRBV2
J: TRBJ2-2
D: -
size: once
DNA: TGTGCCAGCAGGGGGGTGTCTGGGGAGCTGTTTTTT
CDR3: CASRGVSGELFF

V: TRBV29-1
J: TRBJ2-3
D: -
size: -
DNA: TGCAGCGTTGAAACGTGGGAAGGCACAGATACGCAGTATTTT
CDR3: CSVETWEGTDTQYF

V: TRBV21-1
J: TRBJ2-2
D: -
size: -
DNA: TGTGCCAGCAGCAGATGGACTAGCGGGATTCACGACAACACCGGGGAGCTGTTTTTT
CDR3: CASSRWTSGIHDNTGELFF

V: TRBV28
J: TRBJ2-3
D: TRBD2
size: -
DNA: TGTGCCAGCACCCTCGGCGGGGGGGCTTCCCTCACAGATACGCAGTATTTT
CDR3: CASTLGGGASLTDTQYF

V: TRBV7-8
J: TRBJ2-1
D: TRBD2
size: once
DNA: TGTGCCAGCAGCAATAGCGGGAGTGGTAATGAGCAGTTCTTC
CDR3: CASSNSGSGNEQFF

V: TRBV6-1
J: TRBJ2-3
D: -
size: -
DNA: TGTGCCAGCAGTGAAGACCGCGGGAATACGCAGTATTTT
CDR3: CASSEDRGNTQYF

V: TRBV7-9
J: TRBJ1-5
D: -
size: few
DNA: TGTGCCAGCGATCGGGAGGGTCAGCCCCAGCATTTT
CDR3: CASDREGQPQHF

V: TRBV9
J: TRBJ1-4
D: TRBD1
size: -
DNA: TGTGCCAGCAGCGTCGCGGGACAGGGGATAGACGAAAAACTGTTTTTT
CDR3: CASSVAGQGIDEKLFF

V: TRBV18
J: TRBJ1-4
D: -
size: -
DNA: TGTGCCAGCTCACCAAACCCGGGGGAAAAACTGTTTTTT
CDR3: CASSPNPGEKLFF

V: TRBV4-1
J: TRBJ1-3
D: -
size: -
DNA: TGCGCCAGCAGCCAAGATAGAACAGCCTACACCATATATTTT
CDR3: CASSQDRTAYTIYF

V: TRBV7-2
J: TRBJ1-1
D: TRBD1
size: -
DNA: TGTGCCAGCAGTCCGGACAGGGATGGCACTGAAGCTTTCTTT
CDR3: CASSPDRDGTEAFF

V: TRBV10-2
J: TRBJ2-7
D: TRBD2
size: -
DNA: TGCGCCAGCAGTCTAGCGGGAGAGGCCTACGAGCAGTACTTC
CDR3: CASSLAGEAYEQYF

V: TRBV11-3
J: TRBJ2-5
D: TRBD2
size: -
DNA: TGTGCCAGCAGCTTAGGTTTGCGCTCGTCTAGCGGGGGCCAAGAGACCCAGTACTTC
CDR3: CASSLGLRSSSGGQETQYF

V: TRBV30
J: TRBJ1-5
D: -
size: once
DNA: TGTGCCTGGAGTCGGGACAACAATCAGCCCCAGCATTTT
CDR3: CAWSRDNNQPQHF

V: TRBV28
J: TRBJ2-7
D: -
size: -
DNA: TGTGCCAGCAGTTCCGGGACCAGCAAGTACGAGCAGTACTTC
CDR3: CASSSGTSKYEQYF

V: TRBV30
J: TRBJ2-7
D: -
size: few
DNA: TGTGCCTGGAAACAGGAAGGGGACGAGCAGTACTTC
CDR3: CAWKQEGDEQYF

V: TRBV5-1
J: TRBJ2-1
D: -
size: -
DNA: TGCGCCAGCAGCTTGGCCCTAACAGGGATTGGTGGCAATGAGCAGTTCTTC
CDR3: CASSLALTGIGGNEQFF

V: TRBV18
J: TRBJ2-3
D: TRBD2
size: -
DNA: TGTGCCAGCTCACCACCGATAGCGGGGGTAGGGGATACGCAGTATTTT
CDR3: CASSPPIAGVGDTQYF

V: TRBV6-1
J: TRBJ2-7
D: -
size: -
DNA: TGTGCCAGCAGTGGCGGGACAGCGATCTACGAGCAGTACTTC
CDR3: CASSGGTAIYEQYF

V: TRBV9
J: TRBJ2-7
D: TRBD2
size: -
DNA: TGTGCCAGCAGCGCCGGGACTAGAGGGGTCGAGCAGTACTTC
CDR3: CASSAGTRGVEQYF

V: TRBV10-3
J: TRBJ2-3
D: -
size: once
DNA: TGTGCCATCAGTCCCAGCACAGATACGCAGTATTTT
CDR3: CAISPSTDTQYF

V: TRBV5-4
J: TRBJ2-1
D: TRBD1
size: -
DNA: TGTGCCAGCAGCTTACCGGGACAGGGGGCGAATGAGCAGTTCTTC
CDR3: CASSLPGQGANEQFF

V: TRBV2
J: TRBJ2-2
D: -
size: -
DNA: TGTGCCAGCGAAAGGGGGACCGGGGAGCTGTTTTTT
CDR3: CASERGTGELFF

V: TRBV19
J: TRBJ2-6
D: -
size: -
DNA: TGTGCCAGTAGTATAGGGGGCGTCGGAGGACCGTCTGGGGCCAACGTCCTGACTTTC
CDR3: CASSIGGVGGPSGANVLTF

V: TRBV11-2
J: TRBJ2-1
D: TRBD1
size: -
DNA: TGTGCCAGCAGAAAGGGACAGATCTCCTACAATGAGCAGTTCTTC
CDR3: CASRKGQISYNEQFF

V: TRBV19
J: TRBJ2-1
D: TRBD1
size: -
DNA: TGTGCCACCAACCTTCCGGGACAGGGCATTGACAATGAGCAGTTCTTC
CDR3: CATNLPGQGIDNEQFF

V: TRBV28
J: TRBJ2-7
D: TRBD2
size: -
DNA: TGTGCCAGCAGTTTTTACGGGGGGACCTACGAGCAGTACTTC
CDR3: CASSFYGGTYEQYF

V: TRBV21-1
J: TRBJ2-1
D: -
size: -
DNA: TGTGCCAGCAGCAAGACGGACTACAATGAGCAGTTCTTC
CDR3: CASSKTDYNEQFF

V: TRBV9
J: TRBJ2-3
D: -
size: -
DNA: TGTGCCAGCAGCGTAGGGGCTAGCCGCGACGCAGATACGCAGTATTTT
CDR3: CASSVGASRDADTQYF

V: TRBV29-1
J: TRBJ1-2
D: -
size: -
DNA: TGCAGCGTTGGGTACCGGCTAGACTATGGCTACACCTTC
CDR3: CSVGYRLDYGYTF

V: TRBV4-1
J: TRBJ1-4
D: -
size: -
DNA: TGCGCCAGCAGCCCCCAGGGTTTGGGGGGGTCTAATGAAAAACTGTTTTTT
CDR3: CASSPQGLGGSNEKLFF

V: TRBV2
J: TRBJ1-1
D: TRBD1
size: -
DNA: TGTGCCAGCGATAAAGGGACAGGGTGGAACACTGAAGCTTTCTTT
CDR3: CASDKGTGWNTEAFF

V: TRBV7-9
J: TRBJ2-7
D: -
size: medium-sized
DNA: TGTGCCAGCAGCTTCGGCAGCTCCTACGAGCAGTACTTC
CDR3: CASSFGSSYEQYF

V: TRBV6-1
J: TRBJ1-1
D: TRBD1
size: -
DNA: TGTGCCAGCAGGAGACAGGGGCTCTTGTCCACTGAAGCTTTCTTT
CDR3: CASRRQGLLSTEAFF

V: TRBV7-9
J: TRBJ2-1
D: TRBD1
size: -
DNA: TGTGCCAGCAGCGTCGCCGGGACAGGGGGCATCCCTGGCTACAATGAGCAGTTCTTC
CDR3: CASSVAGTGGIPGYNEQFF

V: TRBV19
J: TRBJ2-1
D: TRBD2
size: -
DNA: TGTGCCAGTAAGGAATCGCTAGCGGGAGTAAATGAGCAGTTCTTC
CDR3: CASKESLAGVNEQFF

V: TRBV27
J: TRBJ2-7
D: -
size: few
DNA: TGTGCCAGCAGTTTACGGGCGAGCTCCTACGAGCAGTACTTC
CDR3: CASSLRASSYEQYF

V: TRBV18
J: TRBJ2-7
D: -
size: -
DNA: TGTGCCAGCTCACCACCTAGGGACACGTACGAGCAGTACTTC
CDR3: CASSPPRDTYEQYF

V: TRBV28
J: TRBJ1-5
D: -
size: -
DNA: TGTGCCAGCAGCCCGGGGGGCAGGGGCGGCCAGCCCCAGCATTTT
CDR3: CASSPGGRGGQPQHF

V: TRBV23-1
J: TRBJ2-1
D: TRBD2
size: -
DNA: TGCGCCAGCAGTCACCCGGCGGGGGTTAGCTCCTACAATGAGCAGTTCTTC
CDR3: CASSHPAGVSSYNEQFF

V: TRBV2
J: TRBJ1-6
D: -
size: few
DNA: TGTGCCAGCAGTTCTCTAGAACGGGGAGATAATTCACCCCTCCACTTT
CDR3: CASSSLERGDNSPLHF

V: TRBV29-1
J: TRBJ2-3
D: TRBD1
size: once
DNA: TGCAGCGTTGAGCAGGGGGCGAAAGATACGCAGTATTTT
CDR3: CSVEQGAKDTQYF

V: TRBV28
J: TRBJ2-7
D: -
size: -
DNA: TGTGCCAGCAGTATGACGGGACCTAGTCCGAACCTCTACGAGCAGTACTTC
CDR3: CASSMTGPSPNLYEQYF

V: TRBV7-6
J: TRBJ2-2
D: -
size: -
DNA: TGTGCCAGCAGCCGACGGACCGGGGAGCTGTTTTTT
CDR3: CASSRRTGELFF

V: TRBV5-1
J: TRBJ2-5
D: -
size: once
DNA: TGCGCCAGCAGCTTGGCTGTTCCTAGCGGAGGGGGATGGGAGACCCAGTACTTC
CDR3: CASSLAVPSGGGWETQYF

V: TRBV27
J: TRBJ2-7
D: TRBD2
size: once
DNA: TGTGCCAGCCAGAAAGCGGGGGGAATGCAGCAGTACTTC
CDR3: CASQKAGGMQQYF

V: TRBV19
J: TRBJ2-6
D: -
size: -
DNA: TGTGCCAGTAGACGAGGGGCGGGTAGCTCTGGGGCCAACGTCCTGACTTTC
CDR3: CASRRGAGSSGANVLTF

V: TRBV7-2
J: TRBJ2-7
D: TRBD2
size: once
DNA: TGTGCCAGCAGCCCCCCTTGGGGGAGGGCCGACTACGAGCAGTACTTC
CDR3: CASSPPWGRADYEQYF